This entry lists 14 T cell receptor beta chains sequenced from one sample in a study of T cell responses to AZD1222 COVID-19 vaccine. Method: immunoSEQ multiplex PCR; TCRdb's copy keeps in-frame clones and lacks some. Among roughly 42,000 clones listed, around 80% were seen once. The specimen comprised peripheral blood, sampled on day 0 of AZD1222 vaccination. All receptors come from an adult in good health.

The rearrangement links TRBV7-9 to TRBJ2-2; 11 nucleotides line up with TRBD1. J lost 7 bases, V lost 0 bases, and 13 bases had no gene match. The CDR3 spans 19 residues. Germline loops: CDR1 SEHNR, CDR2 FQNEAQ (reference sequence). CDR3 loop: CASSLATYSRTGGDGELFF. The CDR3 coding sequence is TGTGCCAGCAGCTTAGCCACGTATAGCCGGACAGGGGGCGACGGGGAGCTGTTTTTT.

CDR3 in amino acids: CASSRERTGGKQYF. The CDR3 DNA reads as TGTGCCAGCAGCCGAGAACGGACAGGGGGGAAGCAGTACTTC. This sequence joins TRBV5-6 and TRBJ2-7; 10 nucleotides line up with TRBD1. The CDR3 is made up of 14 amino acids. V was pared by 4 bases and J by 8 bases, with 9 bases of the junction left unmatched. Germline loops: CDR1 SGHDT, CDR2 YYEEEE.

The rearrangement joins TRBV28 to TRBJ1-3, with D unclear. The V end lost 2 bases, the J end lost 4 bases, and 9 bases lay between the germline ends. CDR3 length equals 14 residues. Per germline, CDR1 MDHEN and CDR2 SYDVKM. CDR3 DNA: TGTGCCAGCAGTTTAGACCTTTCGGGAAACACCATATATTTT. Residues: CASSLDLSGNTIYF.

This rearrangement joins TRBV6-5 to TRBJ1-6; 10 bases map to TRBD1. The CDR3 totals 15 residues. Per germline, CDR1 MNHEY and CDR2 SVGAGI. J was trimmed by 6 bases and V by 6 bases; bases with no gene match: 5. The CDR3 sequence: CASRTGQGFNSPLHF. CDR3 nucleotide sequence: TGTGCCAGCAGGACGGGACAGGGGTTTAATTCACCCCTCCACTTT.

This rearrangement joins TRBV7-9 to TRBJ2-7; a possible D gene is TRBD2 (6 bases). V shed 5 bases and J shed 8 bases, with 13 bases lying between them. The CDR3 consists of 12 residues. Looked up from germline, CDR1 is SEHNR and CDR2 is FQNEAQ (reference sequence). The CDR3 region has the DNA TGTGCCAGCAGCCACCCCGGAGGGAAGCAGTACTTC. Encoded protein: CASSHPGGKQYF.

J is TRBJ1-1 and V is TRBV28, with D unresolved. In germline, CDR1 is MDHEN, CDR2 SYDVKM. Trimming shortened V by 2 bases and J by 7 bases, and 8 bases separated the two germline ends. The CDR3 consists of 12 residues. This CDR3 reads CASSLVGGEAFF. The DNA of the CDR3 is TGTGCCAGCAGTTTAGTCGGAGGTGAAGCTTTCTTT.

This clone showed up just once. The rearrangement links TRBV18 to TRBJ2-7; either TRBD1 or TRBD2 may fit D (6 bases each). The ends were cut back, 3 bases at V and 6 bases at J, with 15 bases in the middle. Germline V lookup: CDR1 KGHSH, CDR2 LQKENI. This CDR3 comprises 14 residues. CDR3 nucleotides: TGTGCCAGCTCACCGTCGGGGGCGCTTACCGAGCAGTACTTC. It encodes CASSPSGALTEQYF.

This clone was detected a few times. The V call is TRBV5-6, the J call TRBJ2-2; perhaps TRBD1 as D (6 bases). Germline CDR1 and CDR2: SGHDT and YYEEEE. The ends were cut back, 0 bases at V and 1 base at J, with 7 bases in the middle. The CDR3 spans 15 residues. CDR3 sequence: CASSLVQGNTGELFF. The CDR3 region has the DNA TGTGCCAGCAGCTTGGTACAGGGGAACACCGGGGAGCTGTTTTTT.

J is TRBJ1-6 and V is TRBV24-1; TRBD1 might be the D (5 bases). The CDR3 runs 14 residues. The germline V gene encodes CDR1 KGHDR and CDR2 SFDVKD. Between the trimmed V and J ends, which lost 6 bases and 10 bases, there was a span of 15 bases. The CDR3 sequence is CATSSGTPWSPLHF. The CDR3 nucleotides are TGTGCCACCAGTAGCGGGACTCCATGGTCACCCCTCCACTTT.

This chain uses TRBV19 with TRBJ1-1; D is unresolved. Germline loops: CDR1 LNHDA, CDR2 SQIVND (reference sequence). Trimming stripped 4 bases from V and 8 bases from J, with 11 bases between. The CDR3 extends over 12 amino acids. CDR3 nucleotides: TGTGCCAGTAGTACCTCAGCTATAGAAGCTTTCTTT. It yields the protein CASSTSAIEAFF. The variable domain in full, completed from reference TRBV19 and TRBJ1-1, reads DGGITQSPKYLFRKEGQNVTLSCEQNLNHDAMYWYRQDPGQGLRLIYYSQIVNDFQKGDIAEGYSVSREKKESFPLTVTSAQKNPTAFYLCASSTSAIEAFFGQGTRLTVV.

This clone was seen once. This rearrangement joins TRBV6-6 to TRBJ1-5, with no clear D. V lost 7 bases to trimming and J lost 6 bases, with 16 bases between them. The CDR3 extends over 14 amino acids. In germline, CDR1 is MNHNY, CDR2 SVGAGI (reference sequence). The DNA for the CDR3 is TGTGCCAGCACTAAAAGAGGGAACGGTCAGCCCCAGCATTTT. Protein: CASTKRGNGQPQHF.

The CDR3 sequence: CASSSGGGYGYTF. The CDR3 DNA reads as TGTGCCAGCAGTTCTGGAGGGGGGTATGGCTACACCTTC. The chain uses TRBV28 and TRBJ1-2; a possible D gene is TRBD1 (6 bases). The ends were cut back, 4 bases at V and 5 bases at J, with 11 bases in the middle. This CDR3 is 13 amino acids long. CDR1 is MDHEN and CDR2 is SYDVKM in the germline V gene.

The J gene is TRBJ1-4, the V gene TRBV2; D ambiguous. The CDR3 has 14 amino acids. V was clipped by 8 bases and J by 6 bases, with 16 bases between them. Germline assignment: CDR1 SNHLY and CDR2 FYNNEI. DNA for the CDR3: TGTGCCAGCTCTCCGAACGGGGTGGATGAAAAACTGTTTTTT. Translation: CASSPNGVDEKLFF. Full variable domain (remainder filled in from reference TRBV2 and TRBJ1-4): EPEVTQTPSHQVTQMGQEVILRCVPISNHLYFYWYRQILGQKVEFLVSFYNNEISEKSEIFDDQFSVERPDGSNFTLKIRSTKLEDSAMYFCASSPNGVDEKLFFGSGTQLSVL.

V and J are TRBV5-6 and TRBJ2-3; no clear D. The CDR3 totals 13 residues. The V gene's germline CDR1 is SGHDT and CDR2 YYEEEE. V shed 4 bases and J shed 3 bases, with 9 bases lying between them. The CDR3 DNA reads as TGTGCCAGCAGCCAAGATTCGACAGATACGCAGTATTTT. Translating gives CASSQDSTDTQYF.